The TCR beta chain under discussion was sequenced for a study of cytomegalovirus exposure and HLA in healthy donors. About the study: Some 85 million unique TCRs, all from HLA-typed donors, were included in an early release of the data.

This PCR relied on a set of 60 Vbeta primers and 13 Jbeta primers. TCRdb's copy holds only in-frame clones and misses some; the assay was immunoSEQ multiplex PCR. The repertoire includes fewer than 140,000 clones, 80% to 90% of them detected once, and 1.6% sits in the top ten. Trimming at V came to 6 bases and at J to 9 bases, leaving 8 bases not matched to a gene. This CDR3 has 14 residues. Germline-derived CDR1 and CDR2 are SGDLS and YYNGEE. The gene calls are TRBV9 and TRBJ2-1; 11 nucleotides line up with TRBD2. The sequence was obtained from a man over 45 in good health and CMV-seronegative. Sequencing was done on a sample of PBMCs. CDR3: CASTGLAGGIEQFF. In DNA, the CDR3 is TGTGCCAGCACGGGCCTAGCGGGGGGCATTGAGCAGTTCTTC.